The source of this T cell receptor beta chain is a study of tumor-infiltrating lymphocytes in primary liver carcinoma. V was cut by 5 bases and J by 3 bases, with 14 bases left in between. The germline V gene has CDR1 MNHEY and CDR2 SVGAGI. The CDR3 is made up of 15 amino acids. This clonotype was found many times. Germline DNA was also extracted, while the blood RNA originated from unsorted whole blood. Total RNA (roughly 530 ng) served as template for TCR beta cDNA synthesis primed by a constant-region primer. TCR beta libraries came from three nested multiplex PCR rounds using slightly modified ARM-PCR. The first two PCR rounds used TRBV1-TRBV30 primers with a Cbeta primer, roughly 10 cycles each. TCRdb reprocessed the multiplex PCR reads with MiXCR, giving one entry per CDR3 protein. Of approximately 210,000 distinct CDR3 sequences listed, 65% were seen once; the top ten hold 6% to 8.5%.

Sequencing input: peripheral blood. The V gene is TRBV6-5, the J gene TRBJ1-5, with D uncertain. The sequence came from a woman aged 55-70 years with primary liver carcinoma and hepatitis B virus infection. The CDR3 DNA follows: TGTGCCAGCAGTGTTCTTGCAGCGCCCAATCAGCCCCAGCATTTT. Protein sequence: CASSVLAAPNQPQHF.